Listed below are T cell receptor beta chains from one sample, sequenced in a study of shared clonotypes between healthy human individuals. Generated by immunoSEQ multiplex PCR, the TCRdb table keeps only in-frame clones and is missing some. In the table there are under 2,500,000 clones, around 95% of which are singletons. The specimen was naive CD4+ T cells sorted from blood. Source of these receptors: a man aged 18 to 30 in good health. Each CDR3 is given with its conserved first and last residue. The D gene is left open where the match is weak. The size entry is marked missing in some rows and otherwise reads once, few, many or a size class.

J gene,clone size,V gene,D gene,CDR3 protein,CDR3 DNA
TRBJ1-6,NA,TRBV9,NA,CASIPRGRERAYNSPLHF,TGTGCCAGCATCCCCCGGGGGAGGGAGCGGGCCTATAATTCACCCCTCCACTTT
TRBJ2-2,NA,TRBV14,NA,CASSQDRIASNTGELFF,TGTGCCAGCAGCCAAGATCGGATAGCGTCGAACACCGGGGAGCTGTTTTTT
TRBJ2-3,NA,TRBV7-8,NA,CASSLAELTDTQYF,TGTGCCAGCAGCTTAGCCGAACTCACAGATACGCAGTATTTT
TRBJ2-5,NA,TRBV6-1,NA,CASLRNRETQYF,TGTGCCAGCCTTAGAAATAGGGAGACCCAGTACTTC
TRBJ2-7,once,TRBV9,NA,CASSVAGDIAYEQYF,TGTGCCAGCAGCGTAGCTGGGGACATTGCCTACGAGCAGTACTTC
TRBJ1-1,NA,TRBV27,NA,CASRKSRGTHTEAFF,TGTGCCAGCAGAAAATCACGCGGGACGCACACTGAAGCTTTCTTT
TRBJ2-2,NA,TRBV28,NA,CASSERRGIGELFF,TGTGCCAGCAGCGAAAGACGGGGGATCGGGGAGCTGTTTTTT
TRBJ2-5,once,TRBV11-2,TRBD2,CASSLDLLAGQETQYF,TGTGCCAGCAGCTTAGATTTACTAGCGGGGCAAGAGACCCAGTACTTC
TRBJ2-5,NA,TRBV29-1,NA,CSVGWETQYF,TGCAGCGTGGGATGGGAGACCCAGTACTTC
TRBJ2-5,NA,TRBV10-3,TRBD1,CAISDRTGGTQETQYF,TGTGCCATCAGTGATAGGACAGGGGGGACCCAAGAGACCCAGTACTTC
TRBJ2-3,NA,TRBV6-1,NA,CASSETGAPRPRTDTQYF,TGTGCCAGCAGTGAAACCGGAGCTCCGCGGCCTCGCACAGATACGCAGTATTTT
TRBJ1-4,NA,TRBV9,TRBD1,CASSAGTANEKLFF,TGTGCCAGCAGCGCCGGGACAGCTAATGAAAAACTGTTTTTT
TRBJ2-2,NA,TRBV6-1,TRBD1,CASSVRTGWNTGELFF,TGTGCCAGCAGTGTTAGGACAGGATGGAACACCGGGGAGCTGTTTTTT
TRBJ2-5,NA,TRBV5-5,NA,CASSLASRGQVRETQYF,TGTGCCAGCAGCTTGGCCAGTCGGGGGCAGGTACGAGAGACCCAGTACTTC
TRBJ2-1,NA,TRBV5-4,TRBD2,CARYRTSGSYNEQFF,TGTGCCAGGTATAGGACTAGCGGTTCCTACAATGAGCAGTTCTTC
TRBJ1-3,once,TRBV4-3,NA,CASSQDRGNTIYF,TGCGCCAGCAGCCAAGATCGAGGAAACACCATATATTTT
TRBJ1-5,NA,TRBV27,TRBD1,CASSRGQGANQPQHF,TGTGCCAGCAGCCGGGGACAGGGGGCTAATCAGCCCCAGCATTTT
TRBJ1-1,NA,TRBV18,TRBD1,CASSPGIQGDYTEAFF,TGTGCCAGCTCACCGGGGATACAGGGGGACTACACTGAAGCTTTCTTT
TRBJ1-2,once,TRBV2,TRBD1,CAVAGGLLYGYTF,TGTGCCGTCGCAGGGGGCCTACTCTATGGCTACACCTTC
TRBJ1-2,NA,TRBV5-4,TRBD1,CASSREGAYGYTF,TGTGCCAGCAGCCGCGAGGGGGCCTATGGCTACACCTTC
TRBJ2-7,NA,TRBV18,TRBD2,CASSPQTSDYVQYF,TGTGCCAGCTCACCACAAACTAGCGACTATGTCCAGTACTTC
TRBJ2-3,NA,TRBV30,NA,CAWSVRTDTQYF,TGTGCCTGGAGTGTGAGGACAGATACGCAGTATTTT
TRBJ2-1,NA,TRBV6-6,TRBD1,CASSGPGGRNEQFF,TGTGCCAGCAGTGGGCCAGGGGGCAGGAATGAGCAGTTCTTC
TRBJ2-7,NA,TRBV10-1,NA,CASSDGTTPEQYF,TGCGCCAGCAGTGACGGGACGACTCCGGAGCAGTACTTC
TRBJ1-2,NA,TRBV21-1,NA,CASSPSGGGYTF,TGTGCCAGCAGCCCCTCTGGGGGAGGCTACACCTTC
TRBJ1-2,NA,TRBV5-1,NA,CASSSGANYGYTF,TGCGCCAGCAGCTCCGGGGCGAACTATGGCTACACCTTC
TRBJ1-5,NA,TRBV30,TRBD1,CAWADRGLSDQPQHF,TGTGCCTGGGCGGACAGGGGGCTAAGCGATCAGCCCCAGCATTTT
TRBJ2-7,NA,TRBV9,TRBD2,CASSVESGTSGRTGSYEQYF,TGTGCCAGCAGCGTAGAATCCGGGACTAGCGGGAGGACCGGGTCCTACGAGCAGTACTTC
TRBJ1-5,NA,TRBV27,NA,CASQAEAGSNQPQHF,TGTGCCAGCCAGGCTGAGGCCGGGAGCAATCAGCCCCAGCATTTT
TRBJ2-1,NA,TRBV7-9,NA,CASSLGTGWSEQFF,TGTGCCAGCAGCTTAGGTACGGGGTGGAGTGAGCAGTTCTTC
TRBJ1-2,NA,TRBV30,NA,CAWPPGGPYGYTF,TGTGCCTGGCCCCCGGGGGGGCCCTATGGCTACACCTTC
TRBJ2-1,NA,TRBV25-1,NA,CASSDIAEQFF,TGTGCCAGCAGTGACATTGCTGAGCAGTTCTTC
TRBJ2-1,NA,TRBV28,TRBD1,CASSSGQGPYYEQFF,TGTGCCAGCAGTTCTGGACAGGGGCCCTATTATGAGCAGTTCTTC
TRBJ1-1,NA,TRBV2,NA,CASSIRENTEAFF,TGTGCCAGCAGTATCAGGGAGAACACTGAAGCTTTCTTT
TRBJ2-2,NA,TRBV2,NA,CASSEALRTGELFF,TGTGCCAGCAGTGAAGCGCTAAGGACCGGGGAGCTGTTTTTT
TRBJ1-2,NA,TRBV28,NA,CASNSPPGRNGYTF,TGTGCCAGCAATTCTCCGCCGGGCAGGAACGGCTACACCTTC
TRBJ2-3,NA,TRBV5-1,NA,CASSSNSGGRTDTQYF,TGCGCCAGCAGCTCGAACTCCGGAGGGCGGACAGATACGCAGTATTTT
TRBJ2-2,NA,TRBV9,TRBD1,CASSLRQGATGELFF,TGTGCCAGCAGCCTCCGACAGGGGGCTACCGGGGAGCTGTTTTTT
TRBJ1-2,NA,TRBV6-5,TRBD1,CASSSIPGQSYGYTF,TGTGCCAGCAGTTCAATTCCGGGACAGAGCTATGGCTACACCTTC
TRBJ2-6,few,TRBV6-5,NA,CASSSGANVLTF,TGTGCCAGCAGTTCTGGGGCCAACGTCCTGACTTTC
TRBJ2-6,NA,TRBV14,TRBD1,CASSPGGSGANVLTF,TGTGCCAGCAGCCCAGGGGGCTCTGGGGCCAACGTCCTGACTTTC
TRBJ1-2,NA,TRBV4-3,NA,CASSQQAGYGYTF,TGCGCCAGCAGCCAACAAGCGGGCTATGGCTACACCTTC
TRBJ2-5,once,TRBV12-5,NA,CASGPWGRAQETQYF,TGTGCTAGTGGCCCATGGGGCAGGGCTCAAGAGACCCAGTACTTC
TRBJ2-5,NA,TRBV5-1,NA,CASSFASQETQYF,TGCGCCAGCAGCTTTGCTAGCCAAGAGACCCAGTACTTC
TRBJ1-4,NA,TRBV19,NA,CASSSRFREKLFF,TGTGCCAGTAGTAGCAGGTTCCGAGAAAAACTGTTTTTT
TRBJ1-3,NA,TRBV2,NA,CASRSPAGGNTIYF,TGTGCCAGCCGATCACCGGCGGGCGGAAACACCATATATTTT
TRBJ1-1,NA,TRBV5-1,NA,CASSLGEGNTEAFF,TGCGCCAGCAGCTTGGGGGAGGGGAACACTGAAGCTTTCTTT
TRBJ1-1,NA,TRBV5-1,NA,CASSPGPLTEAFF,TGCGCCAGCAGCCCCGGCCCCCTTACTGAAGCTTTCTTT
TRBJ2-3,NA,TRBV6-6,NA,CASTLPGTDTQYF,TGTGCCAGCACCCTGCCAGGCACAGATACGCAGTATTTT
TRBJ1-2,NA,TRBV28,NA,CASGGWGYGYTF,TGTGCCAGCGGGGGGTGGGGCTATGGCTACACCTTC
TRBJ1-4,NA,TRBV5-1,NA,CASSRGANEKLFF,TGCGCCAGCAGCCGGGGAGCTAATGAAAAACTGTTTTTT
TRBJ1-2,NA,TRBV27,NA,CASSPIRDNEGYTF,TGTGCCAGCAGTCCGATACGGGACAACGAAGGCTACACCTTC
TRBJ2-3,NA,TRBV9,NA,CASSTGLRTDTQYF,TGTGCCAGCAGTACGGGACTTCGCACAGATACGCAGTATTTT
TRBJ2-1,NA,TRBV18,NA,CASSPLGSNEQFF,TGTGCCAGCTCACCGCTGGGCTCCAATGAGCAGTTCTTC
TRBJ2-7,NA,TRBV2,TRBD1,CASSGQGVGYEQYF,TGTGCCAGCAGTGGACAGGGGGTCGGCTACGAGCAGTACTTC
TRBJ2-5,NA,TRBV5-1,NA,CASSLASEGFQETQYF,TGCGCCAGCAGCTTGGCTTCCGAGGGGTTCCAAGAGACCCAGTACTTC
TRBJ2-5,once,TRBV12-5,TRBD1,CASGLAQKTTGGVETQYF,TGTGCTAGTGGTTTGGCACAAAAGACGACAGGGGGAGTGGAGACCCAGTACTTC
TRBJ2-5,NA,TRBV4-2,TRBD2,CASSPPPGLGKETQYF,TGTGCCAGCAGCCCCCCCCCGGGACTAGGTAAAGAGACCCAGTACTTC
TRBJ1-2,NA,TRBV9,TRBD1,CASSVGTGTNYGYTF,TGTGCCAGCAGCGTGGGGACAGGTACTAACTATGGCTACACCTTC
TRBJ2-7,NA,TRBV5-6,TRBD1,CASSPGTAVSYEQYF,TGTGCCAGCAGCCCAGGGACAGCTGTTTCCTACGAGCAGTACTTC